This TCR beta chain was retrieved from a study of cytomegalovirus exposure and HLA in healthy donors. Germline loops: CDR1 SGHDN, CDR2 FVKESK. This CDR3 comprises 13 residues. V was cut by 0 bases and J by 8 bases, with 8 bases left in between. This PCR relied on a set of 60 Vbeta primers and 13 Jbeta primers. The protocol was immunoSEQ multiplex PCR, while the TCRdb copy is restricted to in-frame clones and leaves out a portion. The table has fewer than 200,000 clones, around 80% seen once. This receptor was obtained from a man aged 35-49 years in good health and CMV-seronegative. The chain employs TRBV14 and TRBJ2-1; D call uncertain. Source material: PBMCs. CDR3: CASSQDRLHEQFF. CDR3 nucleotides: TGTGCCAGCAGCCAAGATCGTCTACATGAGCAGTTCTTC.